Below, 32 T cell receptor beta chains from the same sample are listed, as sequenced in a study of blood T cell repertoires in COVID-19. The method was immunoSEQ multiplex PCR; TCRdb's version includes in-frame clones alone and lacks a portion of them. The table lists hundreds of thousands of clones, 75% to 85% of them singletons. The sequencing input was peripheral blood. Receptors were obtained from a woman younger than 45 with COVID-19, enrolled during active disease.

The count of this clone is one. The DNA for the CDR3 is TGCGCCAGCAGCCGCCTACTAGCGGGAGGGCAGACCCAGTACTTC. The encoded protein is CASSRLLAGGQTQYF. The chain is built from TRBV4-3 and TRBJ2-5; 13 positions agree with TRBD2. Trimming took 4 bases from V and 6 from J; bases not matched to a gene: 5. In germline, CDR1 is LGHNA, CDR2 YSLEER. This CDR3 has 15 residues.

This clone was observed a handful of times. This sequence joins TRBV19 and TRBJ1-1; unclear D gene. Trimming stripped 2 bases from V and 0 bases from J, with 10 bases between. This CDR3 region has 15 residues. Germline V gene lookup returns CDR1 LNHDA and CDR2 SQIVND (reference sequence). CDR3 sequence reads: CASSIFFSMNTEAFF. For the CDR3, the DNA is TGTGCCAGTAGTATATTTTTTTCCATGAACACTGAAGCTTTCTTT.

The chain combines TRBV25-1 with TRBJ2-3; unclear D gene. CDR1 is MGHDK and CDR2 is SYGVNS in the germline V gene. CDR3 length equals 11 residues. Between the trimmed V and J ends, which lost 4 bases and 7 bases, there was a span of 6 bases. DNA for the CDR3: TGTGCCAGCAGTGTGGCTCATACGCAGTATTTT. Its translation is CASSVAHTQYF.

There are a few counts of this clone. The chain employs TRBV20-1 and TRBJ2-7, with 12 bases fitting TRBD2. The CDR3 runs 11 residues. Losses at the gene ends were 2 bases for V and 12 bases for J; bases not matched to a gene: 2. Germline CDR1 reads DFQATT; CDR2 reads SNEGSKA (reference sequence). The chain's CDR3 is CSARLAGGWYF. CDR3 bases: TGCAGTGCTAGACTAGCGGGAGGGTGGTACTTC.

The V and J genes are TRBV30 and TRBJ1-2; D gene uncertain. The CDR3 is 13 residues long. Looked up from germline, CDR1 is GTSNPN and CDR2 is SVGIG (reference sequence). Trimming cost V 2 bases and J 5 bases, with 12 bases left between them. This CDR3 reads CAWSRPGGYGYTF. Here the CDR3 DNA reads TGTGCCTGGAGTCGGCCAGGAGGTTATGGCTACACCTTC. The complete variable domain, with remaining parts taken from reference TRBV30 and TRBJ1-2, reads SQTIHQWPATLVQPVGSPLSLECTVEGTSNPNLYWYRQAAGRGLQLLFYSVGIGQISSEVPQNLSASRPQDRQFILSSKKLLLSDSGFYLCAWSRPGGYGYTFGSGTRLTVV.

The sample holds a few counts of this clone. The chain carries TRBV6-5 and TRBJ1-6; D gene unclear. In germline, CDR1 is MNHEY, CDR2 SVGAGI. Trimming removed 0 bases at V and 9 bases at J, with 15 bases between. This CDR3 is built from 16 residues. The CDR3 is CASSYSTPGVGSPLHF. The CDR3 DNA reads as TGTGCCAGCAGTTACTCGACCCCGGGAGTTGGTTCACCCCTCCACTTT.

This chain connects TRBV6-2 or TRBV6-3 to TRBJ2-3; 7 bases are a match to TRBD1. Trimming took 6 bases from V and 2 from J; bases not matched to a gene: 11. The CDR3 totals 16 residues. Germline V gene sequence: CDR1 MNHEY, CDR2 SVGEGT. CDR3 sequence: CASSPPTGTPTDTQYF. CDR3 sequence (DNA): TGTGCCAGCAGCCCTCCGACAGGGACCCCCACAGATACGCAGTATTTT.

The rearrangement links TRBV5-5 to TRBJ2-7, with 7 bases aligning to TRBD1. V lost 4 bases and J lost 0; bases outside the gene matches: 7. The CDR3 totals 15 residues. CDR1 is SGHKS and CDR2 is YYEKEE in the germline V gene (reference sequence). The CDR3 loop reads CASSPGQLSSYEQYF. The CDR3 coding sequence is TGTGCCAGCAGCCCGGGACAGTTGAGCTCCTACGAGCAGTACTTC.

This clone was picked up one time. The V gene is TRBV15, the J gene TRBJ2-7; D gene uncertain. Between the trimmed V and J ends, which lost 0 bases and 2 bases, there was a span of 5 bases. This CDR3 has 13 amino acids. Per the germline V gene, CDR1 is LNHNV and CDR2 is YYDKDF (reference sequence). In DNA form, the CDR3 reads TGTGCCACCAGCAGAGATGAGGCCTACGAGCAGTACTTC. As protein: CATSRDEAYEQYF.

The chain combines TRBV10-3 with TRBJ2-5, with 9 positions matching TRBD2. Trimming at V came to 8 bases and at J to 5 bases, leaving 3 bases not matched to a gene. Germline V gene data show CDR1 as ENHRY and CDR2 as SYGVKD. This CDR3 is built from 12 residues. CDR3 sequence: CAIGGRGETQYF. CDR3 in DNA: TGTGCCATCGGCGGGAGGGGGGAGACCCAGTACTTC.

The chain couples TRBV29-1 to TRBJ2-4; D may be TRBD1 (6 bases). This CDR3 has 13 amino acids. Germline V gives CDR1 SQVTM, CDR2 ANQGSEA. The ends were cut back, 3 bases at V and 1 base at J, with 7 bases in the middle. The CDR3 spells CSVDDRAKNIQYF. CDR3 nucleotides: TGCAGCGTTGATGACAGGGCCAAAAACATTCAGTACTTC. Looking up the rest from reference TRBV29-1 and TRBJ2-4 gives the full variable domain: SAVISQKPSRDICQRGTSLTIQCQVDSQVTMMFWYRQQPGQSLTLIATANQGSEATYESGFVIDKFPISRPNLTFSTLTVSNMSPEDSSIYLCSVDDRAKNIQYFGAGTRLSVL.

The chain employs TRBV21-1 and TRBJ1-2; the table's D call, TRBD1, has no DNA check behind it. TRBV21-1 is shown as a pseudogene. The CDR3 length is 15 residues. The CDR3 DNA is TGTGCCAGCCCTGGACAGACCCAGTCGTCCTATGGCTACACCTTC. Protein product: CASPGQTQSSYGYTF.

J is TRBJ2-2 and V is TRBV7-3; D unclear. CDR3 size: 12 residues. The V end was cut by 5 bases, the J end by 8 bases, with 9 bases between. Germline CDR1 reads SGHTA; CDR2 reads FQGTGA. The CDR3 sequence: CASSIFGGELFF. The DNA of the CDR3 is TGTGCCAGCAGCATTTTCGGTGGGGAGCTGTTTTTT.

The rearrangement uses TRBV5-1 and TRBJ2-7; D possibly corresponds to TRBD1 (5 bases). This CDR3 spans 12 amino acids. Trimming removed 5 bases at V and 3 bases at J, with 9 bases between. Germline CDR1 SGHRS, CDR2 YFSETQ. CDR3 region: CASRSRDYEQYF. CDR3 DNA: TGCGCCAGCAGGTCCAGGGACTACGAGCAGTACTTC.

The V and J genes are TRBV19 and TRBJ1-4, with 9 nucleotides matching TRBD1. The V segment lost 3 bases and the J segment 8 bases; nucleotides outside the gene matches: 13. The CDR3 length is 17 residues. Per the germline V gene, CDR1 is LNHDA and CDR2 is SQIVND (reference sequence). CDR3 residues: CASSITRQGGRPEKLFF. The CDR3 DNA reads TGTGCCAGTAGTATTACCCGACAGGGGGGACGTCCAGAAAAACTGTTTTTT.

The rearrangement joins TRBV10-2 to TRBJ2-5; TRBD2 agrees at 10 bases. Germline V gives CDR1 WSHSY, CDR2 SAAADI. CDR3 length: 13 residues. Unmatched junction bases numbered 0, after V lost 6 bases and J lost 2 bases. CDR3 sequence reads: CASRTSGQETQYF. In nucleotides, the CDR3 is TGCGCCAGCAGGACTAGCGGGCAAGAGACCCAGTACTTC.

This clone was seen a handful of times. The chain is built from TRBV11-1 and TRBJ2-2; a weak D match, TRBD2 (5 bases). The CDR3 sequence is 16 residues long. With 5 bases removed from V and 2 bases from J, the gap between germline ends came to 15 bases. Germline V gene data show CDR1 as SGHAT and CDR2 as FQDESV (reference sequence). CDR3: CASSVQAGTNTGELFF. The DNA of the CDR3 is TGTGCCAGCAGCGTCCAGGCGGGTACAAACACCGGGGAGCTGTTTTTT.

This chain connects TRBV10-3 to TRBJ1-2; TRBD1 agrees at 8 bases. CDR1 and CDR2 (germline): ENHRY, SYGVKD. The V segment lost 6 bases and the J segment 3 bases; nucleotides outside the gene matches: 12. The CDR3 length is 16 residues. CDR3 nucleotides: TGTGCCATCAGCCTACTCCAGGGGGCGAAAGACTATGGCTACACCTTC. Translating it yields CAISLLQGAKDYGYTF.

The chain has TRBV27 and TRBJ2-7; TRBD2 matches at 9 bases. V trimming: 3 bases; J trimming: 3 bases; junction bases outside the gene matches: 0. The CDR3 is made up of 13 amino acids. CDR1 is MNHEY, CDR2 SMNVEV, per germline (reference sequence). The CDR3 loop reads CASSLREGYEQYF. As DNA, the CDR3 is TGTGCCAGCAGTTTGCGGGAGGGCTACGAGCAGTACTTC.

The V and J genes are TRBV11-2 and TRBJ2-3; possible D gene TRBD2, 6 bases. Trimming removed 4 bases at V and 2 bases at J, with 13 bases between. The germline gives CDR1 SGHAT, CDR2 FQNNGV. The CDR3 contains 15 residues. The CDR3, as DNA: TGTGCCAGCAGCTCTCGTAGGGACTTCACAGATACGCAGTATTTT. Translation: CASSSRRDFTDTQYF.

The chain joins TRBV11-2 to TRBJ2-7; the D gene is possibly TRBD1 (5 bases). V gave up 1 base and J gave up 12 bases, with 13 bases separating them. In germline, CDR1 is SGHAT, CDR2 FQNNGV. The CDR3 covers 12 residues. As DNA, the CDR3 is TGTGCCAGCAGCTTAGGTACAGGTGGAACGTACTTC. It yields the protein CASSLGTGGTYF.

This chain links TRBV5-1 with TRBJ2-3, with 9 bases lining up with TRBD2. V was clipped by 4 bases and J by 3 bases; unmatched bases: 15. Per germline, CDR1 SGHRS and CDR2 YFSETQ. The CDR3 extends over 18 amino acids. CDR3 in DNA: TGCGCCAGCAGCCCCTCGGCTAGCGGGACCGTAAAAACAGATACGCAGTATTTT. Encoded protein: CASSPSASGTVKTDTQYF.

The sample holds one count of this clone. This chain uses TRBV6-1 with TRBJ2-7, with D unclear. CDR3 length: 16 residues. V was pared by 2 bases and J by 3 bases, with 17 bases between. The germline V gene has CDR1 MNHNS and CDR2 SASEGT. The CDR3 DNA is TGTGCCAGCAGTGAACCTACTCATTTTTCGGGCTACGAGCAGTACTTC. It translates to CASSEPTHFSGYEQYF.

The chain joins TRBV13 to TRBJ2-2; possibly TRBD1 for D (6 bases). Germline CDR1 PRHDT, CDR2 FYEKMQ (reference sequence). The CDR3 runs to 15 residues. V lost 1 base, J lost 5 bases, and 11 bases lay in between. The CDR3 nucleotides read TGTGCCAGCAGCTTAGTGACAGGAGCGACCGGGGAGCTGTTTTTT. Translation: CASSLVTGATGELFF.

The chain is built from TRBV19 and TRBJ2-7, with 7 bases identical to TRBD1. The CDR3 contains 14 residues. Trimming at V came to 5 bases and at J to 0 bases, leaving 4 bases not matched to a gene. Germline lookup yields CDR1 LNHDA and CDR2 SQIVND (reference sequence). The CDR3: CASSVAGGSYEQYF. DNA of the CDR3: TGTGCCAGTAGTGTAGCAGGGGGCTCCTACGAGCAGTACTTC.

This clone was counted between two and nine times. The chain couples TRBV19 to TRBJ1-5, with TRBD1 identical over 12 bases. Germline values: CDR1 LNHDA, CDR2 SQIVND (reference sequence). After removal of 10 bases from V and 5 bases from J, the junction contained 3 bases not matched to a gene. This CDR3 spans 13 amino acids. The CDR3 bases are TGTGCCACGGGACAGGGGGCTGATCAGCCCCAGCATTTT. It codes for CATGQGADQPQHF. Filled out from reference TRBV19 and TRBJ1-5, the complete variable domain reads DGGITQSPKYLFRKEGQNVTLSCEQNLNHDAMYWYRQDPGQGLRLIYYSQIVNDFQKGDIAEGYSVSREKKESFPLTVTSAQKNPTAFYLCATGQGADQPQHFGDGTRLSIL.

CDR3 DNA sequence: TGTGCCAGTAGTATTTTTATGGACAGCAACTATGGCTACACCTTC. Translating gives CASSIFMDSNYGYTF. The chain links TRBV19 to TRBJ1-2; D is perhaps TRBD1 (6 bases). Germline CDR1 is LNHDA and CDR2 is SQIVND (reference sequence). CDR3 length: 15 residues. V lost 3 bases to trimming and J lost 2 bases, with 13 bases between them.

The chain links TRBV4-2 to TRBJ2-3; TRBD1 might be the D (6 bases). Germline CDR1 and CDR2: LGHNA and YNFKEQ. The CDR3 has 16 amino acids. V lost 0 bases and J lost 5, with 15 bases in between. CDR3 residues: CASSQDGGRDGDTQYF. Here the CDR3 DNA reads TGTGCCAGCAGCCAAGATGGGGGCAGGGATGGAGATACGCAGTATTTT.

The CDR3 is CASSPRGPGGEAFF. The CDR3 DNA reads TGTGCCAGCAGCCCTAGGGGCCCGGGGGGTGAAGCTTTCTTT. The chain links TRBV9 to TRBJ1-1; D possibly corresponds to TRBD1 (5 bases). CDR1 and CDR2 from the germline V gene are SGDLS and YYNGEE. Trimming took off 4 bases at V and 7 bases at J, with 17 bases between the two ends. The CDR3 is 14 residues long.

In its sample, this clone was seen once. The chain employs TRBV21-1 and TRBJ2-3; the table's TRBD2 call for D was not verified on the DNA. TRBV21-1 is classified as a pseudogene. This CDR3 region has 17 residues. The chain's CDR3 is CASSPAGLAGKQGTQYF. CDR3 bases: TGTGCCAGCAGCCCCGCGGGACTAGCGGGAAAGCAAGGTACGCAGTATTTT.

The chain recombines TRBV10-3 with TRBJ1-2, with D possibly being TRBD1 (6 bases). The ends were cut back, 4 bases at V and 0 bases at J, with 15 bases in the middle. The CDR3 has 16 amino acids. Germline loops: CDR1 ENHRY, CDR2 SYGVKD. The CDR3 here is CAISGNRDTPNYGYTF. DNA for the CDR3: TGTGCCATCAGTGGAAACCGGGACACACCTAACTATGGCTACACCTTC.

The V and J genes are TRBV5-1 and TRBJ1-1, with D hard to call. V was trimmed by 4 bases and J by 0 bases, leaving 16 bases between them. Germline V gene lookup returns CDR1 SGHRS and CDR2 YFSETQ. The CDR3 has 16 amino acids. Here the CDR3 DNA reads TGCGCCAGCAGCAGAAAGGAGCCGAATCTGAACACTGAAGCTTTCTTT. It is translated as CASSRKEPNLNTEAFF.